Presented here are 5 T cell receptor beta chains from one specimen sequenced in a study of human T cells and chemical hapten exposure. From the RACE reads, TCRdb called clonotypes with MiXCR, one entry per CDR3 protein. The sample lists 300,000 to 400,000 distinct CDR3 sequences, approximately 5.1% occurring once. Time point defined: pre-sensitization, week 0. Treatment noted: therapeutic diphenylcyclopropenone sensitization with weekly scalp DPC. The material sequenced was whole blood, taken in connection with sensitization to the hapten diphenylcyclopropenone (DPC). These receptors originate from a woman in her forties or fifties with alopecia areata. Some clones in this sample may be carry-over from other donors' samples.

CDR3 region: CASSLSWVGANVLTF. CDR3 sequence (DNA): TGTGCCAGCAGCCTATCCTGGGTAGGGGCCAACGTCCTGACTTTC. This chain uses TRBV7-3 with TRBJ2-6; D call uncertain. Trimming removed 5 bases at V and 4 bases at J, with 12 bases between. CDR3 size: 15 residues. Germline assignment: CDR1 SGHTA and CDR2 FQGTGA.

This clonotype was recorded many times. This chain uses TRBV12-3 or TRBV12-4 with TRBJ1-1; D perhaps matches TRBD1 (5 bases). Deletions cut 2 bases from V and 1 base from J, with 11 bases between. The CDR3 contains 15 residues. CDR3 region: CASSLTGAPNTEAFF. The CDR3 DNA is TGTGCCAGCAGTTTAACCGGGGCCCCGAACACTGAAGCTTTCTTT.

This chain connects TRBV29-1 to TRBJ1-1; no clear D gene. The CDR3 runs to 13 residues. With 1 base removed from V and 8 bases from J, the gap between germline ends came to 14 bases. The germline gives CDR1 SQVTM, CDR2 ANQGSEA. This chain's CDR3 is CSVEGGGRREAFF. In nucleotides, the CDR3 is TGCAGCGTTGAAGGGGGAGGGAGGCGGGAAGCTTTCTTT.

The chain links TRBV27 to TRBJ2-1, with TRBD2 as a possible D gene (5 bases). Trimming shortened V by 5 bases and J by 5 bases, and 13 bases separated the two germline ends. CDR3 length: 14 amino acids. Germline loops: CDR1 MNHEY, CDR2 SMNVEV (reference sequence). CDR3 DNA: TGTGCCAGCAGTACCCGCGGGCCCCACAATGAGCAGTTCTTC. Its protein product is CASSTRGPHNEQFF.

A few counts support this clonotype. The chain carries TRBV28 and TRBJ1-5; TRBD1 is a possible D gene (5 bases). The CDR3 spans 15 residues. The germline CDR1 and CDR2 sequences are MDHEN and SYDVKM. V was pared by 7 bases and J by 2 bases, with 15 bases between. The CDR3 sequence: CASTARGVGNQPQHF. The CDR3 DNA is TGTGCCAGCACCGCCCGGGGGGTTGGCAATCAGCCCCAGCATTTT. The full variable domain, rest sourced from reference TRBV28 and TRBJ1-5, is DVKVTQSSRYLVKRTGEKVFLECVQDMDHENMFWYRQDPGLGLRLIYFSYDVKMKEKGDIPEGYSVSREKKERFSLILESASTNQTSMYLCASTARGVGNQPQHFGDGTRLSIL.